This passage covers 24 T cell receptor beta chains from one sample sequenced in a study of T cell repertoires in cytomegalovirus infection. Their cognate antigens are unknown. MiXCR, run by TCRdb on the reads, gives a single entry per CDR3 protein. The sample consists of approximately 730,000 distinct CDR3 sequences, around 30% of them appearing once. The sample here was cultured PBMCs, taken from culture after CMV antigen stimulation. The receptors stem from a human donor in good health (CMV status not recorded). Some clones in this sample may be carry-over from other donors' samples.

In its sample, this clonotype was seen a few times. The chain couples TRBV12-3 or TRBV12-4 to TRBJ1-1; unclear D gene. V lost 8 bases and J 1 base, leaving 8 bases between the germline ends. The CDR3 is 12 amino acids. As DNA, the CDR3 is TGTGCCAGCGACTTTGGGAACACTGAAGCTTTCTTT. Amino acid sequence: CASDFGNTEAFF.

V gene TRBV6-1 combines with J gene TRBJ2-7; no definite D call. V lost 3 bases and J lost 3, with 9 bases in between. CDR1 is MNHNS and CDR2 is SASEGT in the germline V gene. This CDR3 has 13 amino acids. CDR3 coding DNA: TGTGCCAGCAGTGATCAAGGTTACTACGAGCAGTACTTC. It is translated as CASSDQGYYEQYF.

This clonotype was detected a few times. The chain is built from TRBV6-6 and TRBJ1-5; tentatively, D is TRBD1 (5 bases). The CDR3 sequence is 13 residues long. CDR1 MNHNY and CDR2 SVGAGI come from the germline V gene (reference sequence). Trimming pared 11 bases from V and 2 bases from J, leaving 13 bases between. CDR3 sequence (DNA): TGTGCCGGCACCCCGGGGGGCAATCAGCCCCAGCATTTT. It translates to CAGTPGGNQPQHF.

The chain carries TRBV5-5 and TRBJ1-4; possible D gene TRBD1, 6 bases. Between the trimmed V and J ends, which lost 0 bases and 2 bases, there was a span of 11 bases. The CDR3 has 16 residues. CDR1 and CDR2 (germline): SGHKS, YYEKEE (reference sequence). The CDR3 DNA sequence: TGTGCCAGCAGCTTGGGAGCGAGGGGGACTAATGAAAAACTGTTTTTT. Amino acids: CASSLGARGTNEKLFF.

This clonotype was seen at least ten times. J is TRBJ1-2 and V is TRBV12-3 or TRBV12-4, with TRBD1 matching over 9 bases. The CDR3 extends over 15 amino acids. The V segment lost 5 bases and the J segment 4 bases; nucleotides outside the gene matches: 8. The CDR3 DNA reads TGTGCCAGCAGTCACCGACAGGGGGTGAGCTATGGCTACACCTTC. It encodes CASSHRQGVSYGYTF.

The chain recombines TRBV11-2 with TRBJ2-3, with D perhaps matching TRBD1 (5 bases). The CDR3 is 17 residues long. Trimming shortened V by 1 base and J by 2 bases, and 16 bases separated the two germline ends. Germline V CDR1 and CDR2: SGHAT, FQNNGV. The chain's CDR3 is CASSLGGSYRFTDTQYF. CDR3 coding DNA: TGTGCCAGCAGCTTAGGGGGTTCCTACAGGTTCACAGATACGCAGTATTTT.

This clonotype was seen repeatedly, ten times or more. The chain has TRBV7-9 and TRBJ1-4; D is unresolved. This CDR3 spans 11 amino acids. The ends were cut back, 1 base at V and 6 bases at J, with 0 bases in the middle. CDR1 is SEHNR, CDR2 FQNEAQ, per germline (reference sequence). CDR3 nucleotides: TGTGCCAGCAGCTTAGATGAAAAACTGTTTTTT. Its protein product is CASSLDEKLFF.

This clonotype has only one observation. The CDR3 sequence: CASVRESAGNTIYF. CDR3 nucleotides: TGTGCCAGCGTGAGGGAGAGCGCTGGAAACACCATATATTTT. The chain carries TRBV2 and TRBJ1-3; D ambiguous. Trimming stripped 8 bases from V and 2 bases from J, with 13 bases between. The CDR3 spans 14 residues. CDR1 is SNHLY and CDR2 is FYNNEI in the germline V gene.

This rearrangement joins TRBV19 to TRBJ1-5; D is unclear. Between the trimmed V and J ends, which lost 3 bases and 0 bases, there was a span of 9 bases. Germline V gives CDR1 LNHDA, CDR2 SQIVND (reference sequence). CDR3 length equals 15 residues. The CDR3 nucleotides are TGTGCCAGTAGTATGAGGGAAAATAGCAATCAGCCCCAGCATTTT. It translates to CASSMRENSNQPQHF.

The CDR3 DNA is TGTGCCAGCAGTTTAGGGACGAGGACTTTCTTT. This gives the protein CASSLGTRTFF. This sequence joins TRBV12-3 or TRBV12-4 and TRBJ1-1; D remains ambiguous. The CDR3 is 11 amino acids. V was cut by 1 base and J by 12 bases, with 9 bases left in between.

The rearrangement links TRBV19 to TRBJ2-3; D is unresolved. Between the trimmed V and J ends, which lost 5 bases and 8 bases, there was a span of 14 bases. CDR3 length equals 13 residues. Germline-derived CDR1 and CDR2 are LNHDA and SQIVND (reference sequence). CDR3 DNA sequence: TGTGCCAGTAGTTTCCTACGGGCTTCTACGCAGTATTTT. Encoded protein: CASSFLRASTQYF.

This chain connects TRBV7-2 to TRBJ2-5; TRBD2 aligns across 7 bases. CDR1 SGHTA and CDR2 FQGNSA come from the germline V gene. The J segment lost 2 bases and the V segment lost 5 bases, leaving 5 bases of the junction unmatched. The CDR3 has 14 amino acids. The CDR3 DNA sequence: TGTGCCAGCAGCGACGGGACTATTCAAGAGACCCAGTACTTC. Translating it yields CASSDGTIQETQYF.

The chain joins TRBV12-3 or TRBV12-4 to TRBJ2-7; D is unresolved. The ends were cut back, 4 bases at V and 2 bases at J, with 9 bases in the middle. CDR3 length: 13 amino acids. CDR3 protein: CASSSDNPYEQYF. The CDR3, as DNA: TGTGCCAGCAGTTCCGACAACCCCTACGAGCAGTACTTC.

In this sample, this clonotype turned up a few times. The rearrangement uses TRBV10-3 and TRBJ2-1; D possibly corresponds to TRBD2 (7 bases). Germline CDR1 reads ENHRY; CDR2 reads SYGVKD. This CDR3 has 14 residues. Trimming removed 8 bases at V and 3 bases at J, with 14 bases between. CDR3 region: CAISRGPDYNEQFF. CDR3 DNA sequence: TGTGCCATCTCGCGGGGGCCCGACTACAATGAGCAGTTCTTC.

This clonotype was seen a handful of times. Its ends do not fully match the called genes, so a read error is possible. The chain employs TRBV20-1 and TRBJ1-4; no reliable D call. This CDR3 is built from 15 residues. The germline V gene encodes CDR1 DFQATT and CDR2 SNEGSKA (reference sequence). The CDR3 protein is CSARDIISGNEKLFF. For the CDR3, the DNA is TGCAGTGCTCGAGACATAATCTCCGGTAATGAAAAACTGTTTTTT.

In this sample, this clonotype turned up a few times. The genes are TRBV7-2 and TRBJ2-7, with D perhaps TRBD1 (5 bases). Deletions cut 8 bases from V and 3 bases from J, with 14 bases between. The CDR3 runs to 13 residues. Germline V CDR1 and CDR2: SGHTA, FQGNSA. The CDR3 protein is CASGRQLNYEQYF. The CDR3 coding sequence is TGTGCCAGCGGCAGACAGCTAAACTACGAGCAGTACTTC. Together with reference TRBV7-2 and TRBJ2-7, the CDR3 gives the full variable domain: GAGVSQSPSNKVTEKGKDVELRCDPISGHTALYWYRQSLGQGLEFLIYFQGNSAPDKSGLPSDRFSAERTGGSVSTLTIQRTQQEDSAVYLCASGRQLNYEQYFGPGTRLTVT.

This clonotype has a handful of counts. The chain has TRBV6-2 or TRBV6-3 and TRBJ2-2; D is unclear. The germline V gene has CDR1 MNHEY and CDR2 SVGEGT. There are 14 residues in the CDR3. V lost 4 bases and J lost 4, with 10 bases in between. This CDR3 reads CASSSTFPTGELFF. The CDR3 region has the DNA TGTGCCAGCAGTTCCACATTCCCCACCGGGGAGCTGTTTTTT.

The V and J genes are TRBV7-6 and TRBJ2-7; 9 positions agree with TRBD2. V lost 3 bases to trimming and J lost 7 bases; unmatched junction nucleotides: 7. In germline, CDR1 is SGHVS, CDR2 FNYEAQ. The CDR3 covers 14 residues. The CDR3 nucleotides read TGTGCCAGCAGCTTGCTGCGGGAGGGAGATGAGCAGTACTTC. Translated: CASSLLREGDEQYF.

This chain joins TRBV19 and TRBJ1-3; no reliable D call. V lost 3 bases to trimming and J lost 2 bases, with 8 bases between them. The CDR3 runs 14 residues. CDR1 and CDR2 from the germline V gene are LNHDA and SQIVND (reference sequence). The CDR3 DNA reads TGTGCCAGTAGTATGTCCGGGACTGGAAACACCATATATTTT. As protein: CASSMSGTGNTIYF.

In this sample, this clonotype turned up a few times. The V call is TRBV7-2, the J call TRBJ2-7; TRBD1 matches at 10 bases. The germline V gene encodes CDR1 SGHTA and CDR2 FQGNSA. The J segment lost 3 bases and the V segment lost 5 bases, leaving 10 bases of the junction unmatched. The CDR3 has 16 residues. For the CDR3, the DNA is TGTGCCAGCAGCCTCCGGGACAGGGGTCTTTTCTACGAGCAGTACTTC. Its protein product is CASSLRDRGLFYEQYF. The full variable domain, its missing parts supplied by reference TRBV7-2 and TRBJ2-7, is GAGVSQSPSNKVTEKGKDVELRCDPISGHTALYWYRQSLGQGLEFLIYFQGNSAPDKSGLPSDRFSAERTGGSVSTLTIQRTQQEDSAVYLCASSLRDRGLFYEQYFGPGTRLTVT.

This clonotype was counted many times. This chain joins TRBV12-3 or TRBV12-4 and TRBJ2-5; unclear D gene. Trimming took off 6 bases at V and 0 bases at J, with 8 bases between the two ends. This CDR3 is 13 amino acids long. In nucleotides, the CDR3 is TGTGCCAGCAGCCCCCCGGACCAAGAGACCCAGTACTTC. Encoded protein: CASSPPDQETQYF.

This clonotype has just a few counts. The rearrangement links TRBV6-2 or TRBV6-3 to TRBJ1-5; D might be TRBD1 (6 bases). Germline V CDR1 and CDR2: MNHEY, SVGEGT. V was cut by 6 bases and J by 0 bases, with 12 bases left in between. The CDR3 contains 15 residues. The CDR3 nucleotides are TGTGCCAGCAGATCAGGGGCTCATAGCAATCAGCCCCAGCATTTT. Protein product: CASRSGAHSNQPQHF.

The chain is built from TRBV7-9 and TRBJ2-5; 8 bases align to TRBD1. This CDR3 region has 15 residues. V trimming: 1 base; J trimming: 2 bases; junction bases outside the gene matches: 3. CDR1 and CDR2 (germline): SEHNR, FQNEAQ (reference sequence). Here the CDR3 reads CASSLVTGGQETQYF. The CDR3 DNA reads as TGTGCCAGCAGCTTAGTAACAGGGGGTCAAGAGACCCAGTACTTC. The variable domain in full, completed from reference TRBV7-9 and TRBJ2-5, reads DTGVSQNPRHKITKRGQNVTFRCDPISEHNRLYWYRQTLGQGPEFLTYFQNEAQLEKSRLLSDRFSAERPKGSFSTLEIQRTEQGDSAMYLCASSLVTGGQETQYFGPGTRLLVL.

This clonotype was counted a few times. V and J are TRBV4-2 and TRBJ1-4; D gene ambiguous. Germline V CDR1 and CDR2: LGHNA, YNFKEQ. The CDR3 extends over 18 amino acids. Trimming pared 0 bases from V and 4 bases from J, leaving 18 bases between. For the CDR3, the DNA is TGTGCCAGCAGCCAAGACCCCGCGGCAGTAGGGATTAATGAAAAACTGTTTTTT. Encoded protein: CASSQDPAAVGINEKLFF.